This note documents a single T cell receptor (beta chain) sequence. The read falls 3 residues short of the CDR3 end, and the missing part is taken from the germline J gene. The source of the sample is a study of T cell clonality in common variable immunodeficiency. The CDR3 is made up of 11 amino acids. Germline V gene sequence: CDR1 SNHLY, CDR2 FYNNEI. The junction had 2 bases not matched to a gene; V was cut back by 8 bases and J by 4 bases. Method: immunoSEQ multiplex PCR; TCRdb's copy keeps in-frame clones and lacks some. Sampling found 25,000 to 35,000 clones, none seen once. The TCR comes from a person between 18 and 69 years old in good health. The sample consisted of peripheral blood mononuclear cells. The chain employs TRBV2 and TRBJ2-7; 7 nucleotides match TRBD2. CDR3 sequence reads: CASGGGYEQYF. Partial CDR3 DNA: TGTGCCAGCGGGGGGGGGTACGAG.